Below, 8 T cell receptor beta chains from the same sample are listed, as sequenced in a study of T cells in Graves' hyperthyroidism and ophthalmopathy. It was RNA transcripts that yielded the amplified TCR beta CDR3 regions. The TCR CDR3 first-round RT-PCR relied on the HTBI primer set. TCRdb fed the multiplex PCR reads into MiXCR, producing one record per CDR3 protein. The data contain 550,000 to 600,000 distinct CDR3 sequences, 15% to 20% of them singletons. The material sequenced was blood. The origin of the receptors is a woman aged 18-29 years with Graves' hyperthyroidism.

In its sample, this clonotype was seen many times. V is TRBV28 and J is TRBJ2-1; 9 bases are a match to TRBD2. Germline loops: CDR1 MDHEN, CDR2 SYDVKM. CDR3 length: 16 amino acids. With V trimmed by 5 bases and J by 4 bases, 9 bases remained unmatched. CDR3 loop: CASSHRLAGLYNEQFF. CDR3 bases: TGTGCCAGCAGTCACCGCCTAGCGGGATTGTACAATGAGCAGTTCTTC.

The sample holds many counts of this clonotype. The gene calls are TRBV12-3 or TRBV12-4 and TRBJ1-1; D might be TRBD1 (5 bases). The CDR3 has 15 residues. Between the trimmed V and J ends, which lost 6 bases and 1 base, there was a span of 15 bases. CDR3 region: CASRLGGAQNTEAFF. CDR3 DNA sequence: TGTGCCAGCAGATTGGGAGGGGCCCAGAACACTGAAGCTTTCTTT.

This clonotype showed up just a few times. V and J are TRBV4-3 and TRBJ1-1; D not resolved. Trimming stripped 1 base from V and 3 bases from J, with 6 bases between. Per germline, CDR1 LGHNA and CDR2 YSLEER. The CDR3 contains 13 residues. DNA for the CDR3: TGCGCCAGCAGCCAAGTGGTGGACACTGAAGCTTTCTTT. This translates into CASSQVVDTEAFF.

This clonotype was detected many times. The chain employs TRBV20-1 and TRBJ2-1, with 11 bases lining up with TRBD2. V shed 8 bases and J 4 bases; nucleotides not matched to a gene: 7. Germline loops: CDR1 DFQATT, CDR2 SNEGSKA (reference sequence). This CDR3 has 14 residues. CDR3 nucleotides: TGCAGTTCTAATAGCGGGAGGGGGTACAATGAGCAGTTCTTC. This gives the protein CSSNSGRGYNEQFF.

This clonotype was counted many times. Here the CDR3 reads CASRGIARNEQFF. The CDR3 nucleotides are TGTGCCAGCAGAGGAATAGCGCGCAATGAGCAGTTCTTC. The V gene is TRBV6-1, the J gene TRBJ2-1; D may be TRBD2 (5 bases). The CDR3 is made up of 13 amino acids. The germline V gene has CDR1 MNHNS and CDR2 SASEGT. V was shortened by 6 bases and J by 6 bases, with 12 bases between the two germline ends.

This clonotype showed up many times. The gene calls are TRBV9 and TRBJ2-2; 7 bases align to TRBD2. J was trimmed by 4 bases and V by 0 bases; bases with no gene match: 12. CDR1 and CDR2 from the germline V gene are SGDLS and YYNGEE. This CDR3 has 18 amino acids. CDR3 residues: CASSVDPGGIGGTGELFF. CDR3 DNA: TGTGCCAGCAGCGTAGACCCGGGAGGTATCGGTGGCACCGGGGAGCTGTTTTTT.

The J gene is TRBJ1-2, the V gene TRBV18, with D possibly TRBD1 on 6 matching bases. V was trimmed by 10 bases and J by 2 bases, leaving 11 bases between them. There are 12 residues in the CDR3. The germline V gene encodes CDR1 KGHSH and CDR2 LQKENI. The CDR3 protein is CATRTGNYGYTF. CDR3 sequence (DNA): TGTGCCACCCGCACAGGGAACTATGGCTACACCTTC.

This clonotype was counted only a few times. The chain joins TRBV12-3 or TRBV12-4 to TRBJ1-3, with D possibly TRBD1 on 5 matching bases. V lost 7 bases and J 1 base, leaving 11 bases between the germline ends. The CDR3 extends over 14 amino acids. CDR3 DNA sequence: TGTGCCAGCACCTGGGGCCCATCTGGAAACACCATATATTTT. It codes for CASTWGPSGNTIYF.